What follows describes a single TCR beta chain. Its antigen specificity is not known. Base-call qualities are not available, and no considerably larger clone is one nucleotide away. This specimen belongs to a study of T cell repertoires in cytomegalovirus infection (dated by TCRdb to the late 2010s). As for the study more broadly: Because public TCR beta signatures pointed to carriage of CMV infection together with the matching HLA type, the HLA type of each donor mattered for the analysis. What the work shows at the level of the full study, not this receptor alone: Carriers of CMV infection plus the relevant HLA type were discriminated by the cumulative frequency of public TCR beta family members in the study cohort and in an independent approximately 400-donor cohort. In the ex vivo response, HLA-C-restricted CMV-specific TCR beta clonotypes were dominant, and in two of eight donors the single most frequent clonotype came from this HLA-C-restricted group.

Sequencing relied on an Illumina HiSeq 1500. Starting from the raw public reads, TCRdb applied fastp trimming at Q25, assembled clones with MiXCR and retained in-frame beta chains. Rows are combined by CDR3 protein, so each entry shows the most common genes and DNA. The sample records hundreds of thousands of distinct CDR3 sequences, about a sixth of which are singletons. The top ten clonotypes cover around 8.6% of the sample. The V and J ends are trimmed by 4 bases and 8 bases, leaving 23 bases between them. The CDR3 starts with the cysteine, ends with the phenylalanine, and has 16 residues. The DNA shown is the 48-base CDR3, in frame from base 1. CDR1 and CDR2 (DFQATT, SNEGSKA) derive from the germline V gene (reference sequence).

The TCR comes from a human donor in good health (CMV status not recorded). Some clones in this sample may be carry-over from other donors' samples. Sequenced sample: PBMCs. The sequence joins TRBV20-1 to TRBJ1-4, with the D gene call left open. The nucleotide sequence is given as TGCAGTGCTAATTCCCGGAAAGGGAGGAGGGCCGAAAAACTGTTTTTT. Translated, this is CSANSRKGRRAEKLFF.